This TCR beta chain was captured in a study of blood T cell repertoires in COVID-19. Study at large: T cells, B-cell-depleted T cells, or PBMCs supplied cDNA or gDNA.

Authors' analysis steps: Quantification of nucleated cells was approximated via reference gene primer amplification. Assay: immunoSEQ multiplex PCR; the TCRdb copy retains only in-frame clones and omits some. The DNA gave D and trimming, while V, J and clone size come from that table. The sample consists of 250,000 or so clones, 80% to 95% of them appearing once. Germline loops: CDR1 MGHDK, CDR2 SYGVNS. The CDR3 is made up of 14 amino acids. J was trimmed by 0 bases and V by 6 bases; bases with no gene match: 3. Cohorts were assigned according to the clinical history that participants reported. The material sequenced was PBMCs or T cells enriched from blood (not recorded which). This clonotype originated in a man aged 40-49 years who had been exposed to COVID-19. The gene calls are TRBV25-1 and TRBJ1-1; TRBD1 matches at 8 bases. Written as DNA, the CDR3 is TGTGCCAGCAGGACAGGGGCGATGAACACTGAAGCTTTCTTT. It is translated as CASRTGAMNTEAFF.